The 17 T cell receptor beta chains listed next were all sequenced from one sample in a study of blood T cell repertoires in COVID-19. Assay: immunoSEQ multiplex PCR; the TCRdb copy retains only in-frame clones and omits some. The sample contains about 140,000 clones, around 72% of which appear only once. Sequencing input: peripheral blood. The source is a woman in her sixties with acute or convalescent COVID-19.

This chain joins TRBV5-6 and TRBJ2-2; possible D gene TRBD1, 6 bases. V was cut by 1 base and J by 6 bases, with 16 bases left in between. CDR3 size: 16 residues. CDR1 SGHDT and CDR2 YYEEEE come from the germline V gene. CDR3 sequence: CASSLMGLRGSGELFF. The CDR3 DNA is TGTGCCAGCAGCTTGATGGGCCTAAGGGGGTCCGGGGAGCTGTTTTTT.

The chain is built from TRBV27 and TRBJ2-7; D perhaps matches TRBD2 (5 bases). V was trimmed by 6 bases and J by 7 bases, leaving 13 bases between them. Germline CDR1 MNHEY, CDR2 SMNVEV (reference sequence). The CDR3 contains 12 residues. CDR3: CASSKGVGEQYF. The CDR3 DNA reads as TGTGCCAGCAGCAAGGGAGTAGGGGAGCAGTACTTC.

This clone came up once. Here the CDR3 DNA reads TGTGCCAGTAGTCCCGGACTATCTGGGGCCAACGTCCTGACTTTC. It encodes CASSPGLSGANVLTF. The chain uses TRBV19 and TRBJ2-6; D may be TRBD2 (6 bases). Trimming left V 5 bases short and J 1 base short, with 9 bases between. The CDR3 consists of 15 residues. Germline V gene data show CDR1 as LNHDA and CDR2 as SQIVND (reference sequence). Looking up the rest from reference TRBV19 and TRBJ2-6 gives the full variable domain: DGGITQSPKYLFRKEGQNVTLSCEQNLNHDAMYWYRQDPGQGLRLIYYSQIVNDFQKGDIAEGYSVSREKKESFPLTVTSAQKNPTAFYLCASSPGLSGANVLTFGAGSRLTVL.

This clone was recorded only once. The V and J genes are TRBV10-2 and TRBJ2-3; 12 bases match TRBD2. Trimming cost V 1 base and J 3 bases; bases outside gene matches: 2. Germline assignment: CDR1 WSHSY and CDR2 SAAADI. This CDR3 region has 16 residues. CDR3 coding DNA: TGCGCCAGCAGTGAGTGGACTAGCGGGATGACAGATACGCAGTATTTT. Residues: CASSEWTSGMTDTQYF.

The chain uses TRBV10-2 and TRBJ2-1; TRBD2 aligns across 11 bases. The ends lost 7 bases at V and 10 bases at J; junction bases unmatched: 9. Germline V gives CDR1 WSHSY, CDR2 SAAADI. The CDR3 runs 14 residues. DNA of the CDR3: TGCGCCAGCATCCCGGGACTAGCGGTCGGGGAGCAGTTCTTC. Amino acid sequence: CASIPGLAVGEQFF.

The rearrangement uses TRBV15 and TRBJ2-7, with 9 bases lining up with TRBD1. Germline V lookup: CDR1 LNHNV, CDR2 YYDKDF (reference sequence). The V and J ends lost 3 bases and 3 bases, in that order; junction bases with no gene match: 9. The CDR3 totals 16 residues. CDR3 nucleotides: TGTGCCACCAGCAGTTGGTGGGACAGGGCACGCTACGAGCAGTACTTC. It encodes CATSSWWDRARYEQYF.

This chain connects TRBV28 to TRBJ1-5, with 8 bases lining up with TRBD1. The CDR3 totals 17 residues. CDR1 is MDHEN and CDR2 is SYDVKM in the germline V gene. The V segment lost 5 bases and the J segment 4 bases; nucleotides outside the gene matches: 13. The DNA of the CDR3 is TGTGCCAGCAGTCCGAACGGACAGGGCTCAAGAAATCAGCCCCAGCATTTT. This codes for CASSPNGQGSRNQPQHF.

The chain joins TRBV28 to TRBJ2-2; 10 bases are shared with TRBD2. The CDR3 is 17 residues long. Germline loops: CDR1 MDHEN, CDR2 SYDVKM. Trimming removed 6 bases from V and 4 bases from J; junction bases left unmatched: 11. CDR3 bases: TGTGCCAGCAGACGAAGGCTAGCGGGAGTTCGCACCGGGGAGCTGTTTTTT. It yields the protein CASRRRLAGVRTGELFF.

Comment on this clone: Other nucleotide sequences in the sample specify the same CDR3. V usage is TRBV19 and J usage is TRBJ2-6; the match to TRBD2 covers 8 bases. The J segment lost 1 base and the V segment lost 1 base, leaving 0 bases of the junction unmatched. Germline lookup yields CDR1 LNHDA and CDR2 SQIVND (reference sequence). The CDR3 has 16 amino acids. CDR3 in amino acids: CASSIAGGSGANVLTF. Here the CDR3 DNA reads TGTGCCAGTAGTATAGCGGGAGGGTCTGGGGCCAACGTCCTGACTTTC. The full variable domain, completed using reference TRBV19 and TRBJ2-6, is DGGITQSPKYLFRKEGQNVTLSCEQNLNHDAMYWYRQDPGQGLRLIYYSQIVNDFQKGDIAEGYSVSREKKESFPLTVTSAQKNPTAFYLCASSIAGGSGANVLTFGAGSRLTVL.

The chain has TRBV6-5 and TRBJ2-1; 10 bases map to TRBD2. CDR1 MNHEY and CDR2 SVGAGI come from the germline V gene. The V segment lost 6 bases and the J segment 3 bases; nucleotides outside the gene matches: 5. This CDR3 comprises 15 residues. In nucleotides, the CDR3 is TGTGCCAGCAGCGCTAGCGGGAGCCTCTACAATGAGCAGTTCTTC. This sequence encodes CASSASGSLYNEQFF.

In its sample, this clone was seen a few times. This CDR3 reads CATRDNTYEQYF. Here the CDR3 DNA reads TGTGCCACCCGGGACAATACCTACGAGCAGTACTTC. This chain joins TRBV24-1 and TRBJ2-7, with a weak D call TRBD1 (6 bases). Germline V gene sequence: CDR1 KGHDR, CDR2 SFDVKD. The V end was cut by 9 bases, the J end by 2 bases, with 10 bases between. The CDR3 loop spans 12 amino acids.

The chain has TRBV2 and TRBJ1-3; D ambiguous. CDR3 size: 14 residues. With 6 bases removed from V and 1 base from J, the gap between germline ends came to 10 bases. Per germline, CDR1 SNHLY and CDR2 FYNNEI. This CDR3 reads CASRENLSGNTIYF. DNA of the CDR3: TGTGCCAGCAGGGAGAACCTATCTGGAAACACCATATATTTT.

The rearrangement links TRBV27 to TRBJ2-6; D is undetermined. The CDR3 loop spans 15 amino acids. Trimming removed 3 bases at V and 1 base at J, with 7 bases between. CDR1 and CDR2 from the germline V gene are MNHEY and SMNVEV (reference sequence). The CDR3 is CASSFGQSGANVLTF. CDR3 DNA: TGTGCCAGCAGTTTTGGGCAGTCTGGGGCCAACGTCCTGACTTTC.

The chain joins TRBV19 to TRBJ1-6; 8 bases map to TRBD1. The CDR3 sequence is 18 residues long. J lost 5 bases, V lost 3 bases, and 12 bases had no gene match. Per the germline V gene, CDR1 is LNHDA and CDR2 is SQIVND (reference sequence). The CDR3, as DNA: TGTGCCAGTAGTATCGGGACAGGAGGGCCCGTTAATAATTCACCCCTCCACTTT. Residues: CASSIGTGGPVNNSPLHF.

V is TRBV11-2 and J is TRBJ2-1; 7 nucleotides match TRBD2. The J segment lost 6 bases and the V segment lost 3 bases, leaving 2 bases of the junction unmatched. The CDR3 loop spans 13 amino acids. Germline values: CDR1 SGHAT, CDR2 FQNNGV. In DNA, the CDR3 is TGTGCCAGCAGCTTGAGCGGGGTCAATGAGCAGTTCTTC. This translates into CASSLSGVNEQFF. The full variable domain, in which reference TRBV11-2 and TRBJ2-1 provide the parts outside the CDR3, is EAGVAQSPRYKIIEKRQSVAFWCNPISGHATLYWYQQILGQGPKLLIQFQNNGVVDDSQLPKDRFSAERLKGVDSTLKIQPAKLEDSAVYLCASSLSGVNEQFFGPGTRLTVL.

The rearrangement uses TRBV3-1 (or the pseudogene TRBV3-2) and TRBJ2-1, with D perhaps TRBD2 (7 bases). The V end was cut by 3 bases, the J end by 12 bases, with 27 bases between. CDR1 and CDR2 (germline): LGHDT, YNNKEL (reference sequence). The CDR3 consists of 17 residues. CDR3 in amino acids: CASSQIPPGASGPGQFF. The DNA for the CDR3 is TGTGCCAGCAGCCAGATCCCCCCGGGGGCTAGCGGCCCGGGGCAGTTCTTC.

A remark on this clone: This CDR3 is also generated by other DNA sequences in the sample. This rearrangement joins TRBV5-1 to TRBJ2-5; 7 nucleotides line up with TRBD2. J lost 3 bases, V lost 2 bases, and 7 bases had no gene match. Germline assignment: CDR1 SGHRS and CDR2 YFSETQ. The CDR3 has 15 amino acids. The CDR3 is CASSLLLADEETQYF. CDR3 coding DNA: TGCGCCAGCAGCTTACTCCTAGCGGATGAAGAGACCCAGTACTTC.